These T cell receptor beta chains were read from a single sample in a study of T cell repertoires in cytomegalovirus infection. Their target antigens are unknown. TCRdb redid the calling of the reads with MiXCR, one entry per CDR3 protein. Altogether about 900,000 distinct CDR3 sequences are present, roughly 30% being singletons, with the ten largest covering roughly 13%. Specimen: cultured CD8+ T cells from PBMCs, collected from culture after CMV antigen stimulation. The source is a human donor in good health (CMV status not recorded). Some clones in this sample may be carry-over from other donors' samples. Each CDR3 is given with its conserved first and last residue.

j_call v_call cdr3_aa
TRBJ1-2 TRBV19 CASGQNYGYTF
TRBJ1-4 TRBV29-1 CSVERRGRDEKLFF
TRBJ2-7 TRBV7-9 CASSSPKDRGYEQYF
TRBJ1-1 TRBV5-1 CASNLGSMNTEAFF
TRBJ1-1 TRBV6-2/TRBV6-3 CASSRAYEAFF
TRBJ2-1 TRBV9 CASSFGTSGGYNEQFF
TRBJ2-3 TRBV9 CASSDPLGLARPDTQYF
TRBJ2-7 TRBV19 CASSSSGQGAREQYF
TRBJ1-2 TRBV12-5 CASGFSTTGSNYGYTF
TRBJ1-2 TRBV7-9 CASSLAQVTANYGYTF